This is a list of T cell receptor beta chains from one sample in a study of response to subunit inactivated influenza vaccine. TCRdb re-derived calls from the RT-PCR reads in MiXCR, one entry per CDR3 protein. The sample records 450,000 to 700,000 distinct CDR3 sequences, 12% to 15% being singletons. This specimen consisted of PBMCs from blood, obtained 11 to 12 days after vaccination. The source is a man over 45 who received an inactivated influenza vaccine. Each CDR3 is given with its conserved first and last residue. Fields, in order: J gene, V gene, CDR3 length, D gene, clone size, CDR3 DNA, CDR3 protein. The D gene is left open where the match is weak. Size is stated for part of the rows, as once, few or many counts, or as a class when the clone is expanded.

j_gene: TRBJ2-1
v_gene: TRBV18
len: 14
d_gene: NA
abundance: NA
CDR3nt: TGTGCCAGCTCCCAGGGAGCAGGGATTAATGAGCAGTTCTTC
CDR3aa: CASSQGAGINEQFF

j_gene: TRBJ2-2
v_gene: TRBV2
len: 15
d_gene: NA
abundance: few
CDR3nt: TGTGCCAGCAGTGAAAACAGGGCTCACACCGGGGAGCTGTTTTTT
CDR3aa: CASSENRAHTGELFF

j_gene: TRBJ2-1
v_gene: TRBV6-1
len: 11
d_gene: NA
abundance: few
CDR3nt: TGTGCCAGCGCCCTATGGAATGAGCAGTTCTTC
CDR3aa: CASALWNEQFF

j_gene: TRBJ2-6
v_gene: TRBV5-1
len: 16
d_gene: NA
abundance: NA
CDR3nt: TGCGCCAGCAGCTTTGTTCCCGGCTCTGGGGCCAACGTCCTGACTTTC
CDR3aa: CASSFVPGSGANVLTF

j_gene: TRBJ1-2
v_gene: TRBV5-5
len: 13
d_gene: TRBD1
abundance: many
CDR3nt: TGTGCCAGCAGCTTAAGGGGGCTCTATGGCTACACCTTC
CDR3aa: CASSLRGLYGYTF

j_gene: TRBJ2-3
v_gene: TRBV29-1
len: 17
d_gene: TRBD2
abundance: NA
CDR3nt: TGCAGCGTTGGACTAGCGGGAAGGGGGAGCTACACAGATACGCAGTATTTT
CDR3aa: CSVGLAGRGSYTDTQYF

j_gene: TRBJ2-6
v_gene: TRBV4-2
len: 15
d_gene: TRBD2
abundance: few
CDR3nt: TGTGCCAGCAGCCAAGATCGAGCGGGGCCCGGCGTCCTGACTTTC
CDR3aa: CASSQDRAGPGVLTF

j_gene: TRBJ1-2
v_gene: TRBV2
len: 12
d_gene: TRBD1
abundance: few
CDR3nt: TGTGCCAGCAGTAACAGGGGGTTCCGCTACACCTTC
CDR3aa: CASSNRGFRYTF

j_gene: TRBJ1-1
v_gene: TRBV7-2
len: 13
d_gene: TRBD1
abundance: few
CDR3nt: TGTGCCAGCAGCTTAACGGACAGGGCTGAAGCTTTCTTT
CDR3aa: CASSLTDRAEAFF

j_gene: TRBJ2-1
v_gene: TRBV7-6
len: 19
d_gene: TRBD2
abundance: NA
CDR3nt: TGTGCCAGCAGCTTAGGGGGACTAGCGGGAGCAGGGATTTACAATGAGCAGTTCTTC
CDR3aa: CASSLGGLAGAGIYNEQFF

j_gene: TRBJ2-5
v_gene: TRBV12-3/TRBV12-4
len: 15
d_gene: NA
abundance: many
CDR3nt: TGTGCCAGCAGTTTAGGTCCGGGACCACAAGAGACCCAGTACTTC
CDR3aa: CASSLGPGPQETQYF

j_gene: TRBJ2-3
v_gene: TRBV25-1
len: 16
d_gene: NA
abundance: few
CDR3nt: TGTGCCAGCAGTGAGCTCACCGGGGGCAGGTCAGATACGCAGTATTTT
CDR3aa: CASSELTGGRSDTQYF

j_gene: TRBJ1-5
v_gene: TRBV12-3/TRBV12-4
len: 15
d_gene: TRBD1
abundance: few
CDR3nt: TGTGCCAGCAGTTCCTTCGGGACAGGCTATCAGCCCCAGCATTTT
CDR3aa: CASSSFGTGYQPQHF

j_gene: TRBJ2-1
v_gene: TRBV7-2
len: 15
d_gene: NA
abundance: NA
CDR3nt: TGTGCCAGCAGCCCCCCAGGCTCGGCCTACAATGAGCAGTTCTTC
CDR3aa: CASSPPGSAYNEQFF

j_gene: TRBJ2-5
v_gene: TRBV20-1
len: 14
d_gene: NA
abundance: many
CDR3nt: TGCAGTGCTAACGATGCGGGGCTAATTGAGACCCAGTACTTC
CDR3aa: CSANDAGLIETQYF

j_gene: TRBJ2-3
v_gene: TRBV18
len: 16
d_gene: NA
abundance: NA
CDR3nt: TGTGCCAGCTCACCACAGGGACTTTACAGCACAGATACGCAGTATTTT
CDR3aa: CASSPQGLYSTDTQYF

j_gene: TRBJ1-3
v_gene: TRBV15
len: 14
d_gene: TRBD1
abundance: NA
CDR3nt: TGTGCCACCAACTCAGACAGGGCTGGAAACACCATATATTTT
CDR3aa: CATNSDRAGNTIYF

j_gene: TRBJ2-5
v_gene: TRBV12-3/TRBV12-4
len: 15
d_gene: TRBD2
abundance: NA
CDR3nt: TGTGCCAGCAGTTCCCGGGGGGGGCTTAGGGAGACCCAGTACTTC
CDR3aa: CASSSRGGLRETQYF

j_gene: TRBJ2-3
v_gene: TRBV9
len: 17
d_gene: TRBD2
abundance: NA
CDR3nt: TGTGCCAGCAGCGCCCGGGATGCGGGGGTCCGCACAGATACGCAGTATTTT
CDR3aa: CASSARDAGVRTDTQYF

j_gene: TRBJ2-3
v_gene: TRBV30
len: 12
d_gene: NA
abundance: NA
CDR3nt: TGTGCCTGGCGATTTAAAACAGATACGCAGTATTTT
CDR3aa: CAWRFKTDTQYF